These T cell receptor beta chains were read from a single sample in a study of early stage breast cancer tumors. The repertoire was sequenced with immunoSEQ multiplex PCR; TCRdb's copy has only in-frame clones and lacks some. The table shows roughly 58,000 clones, with under 95% occurring only once. The sample comprised blood. Receptor source: a person aged 65-85 years with breast cancer. The CDR3 runs from the conserved cysteine through the conserved F or W. Fields, in order: V gene, clone size, D gene, J gene, CDR3 protein, CDR3 DNA. A D gene is named only where the DNA matches it firmly. Part of the rows lack a size; the others show once, few, many or a class for expanded clones.

v_call: TRBV25-1
clone_size: .
d_call: TRBD1
j_call: TRBJ2-2
cdr3_aa: CASSVFRGLNTGELFF
cdr3_nt: TGTGCCAGCAGTGTCTTCAGGGGGCTGAACACCGGGGAGCTGTTTTTT

v_call: TRBV4-1
clone_size: .
d_call: .
j_call: TRBJ2-4
cdr3_aa: CASSQDLSLTRSKNIQYF
cdr3_nt: TGCGCCAGCAGCCAAGATCTCTCCCTCACTAGATCCAAAAACATTCAGTACTTC

v_call: TRBV29-1
clone_size: .
d_call: .
j_call: TRBJ2-3
cdr3_aa: CSVEDRRIGTDTQYF
cdr3_nt: TGCAGCGTTGAAGATAGGAGAATTGGCACAGATACGCAGTATTTT

v_call: TRBV6-1
clone_size: .
d_call: .
j_call: TRBJ1-4
cdr3_aa: CASYPGDSNEKLFF
cdr3_nt: TGTGCATCTTACCCAGGGGATTCCAATGAAAAACTGTTTTTT

v_call: TRBV25-1
clone_size: .
d_call: .
j_call: TRBJ1-1
cdr3_aa: CASSTGLNTEAFF
cdr3_nt: TGTGCCAGCAGTACAGGGTTGAACACTGAAGCTTTCTTT

v_call: TRBV5-1
clone_size: .
d_call: .
j_call: TRBJ1-4
cdr3_aa: CASSLGATTNEKLFF
cdr3_nt: TGCGCCAGCAGCTTGGGAGCGACAACTAATGAAAAACTGTTTTTT

v_call: TRBV5-8
clone_size: .
d_call: TRBD2
j_call: TRBJ2-1
cdr3_aa: CASQGLAGINEQFF
cdr3_nt: TGTGCCAGCCAGGGACTAGCGGGGATCAATGAGCAGTTCTTC

v_call: TRBV29-1
clone_size: .
d_call: .
j_call: TRBJ2-7
cdr3_aa: CSVEEGSSVGEQYF
cdr3_nt: TGCAGCGTTGAAGAAGGGTCTAGCGTAGGCGAGCAGTACTTC

v_call: TRBV11-2
clone_size: .
d_call: .
j_call: TRBJ2-5
cdr3_aa: CASSLGSQETQYF
cdr3_nt: TGTGCCAGCAGCTTAGGCAGCCAAGAGACCCAGTACTTC

v_call: TRBV9
clone_size: .
d_call: TRBD1
j_call: TRBJ1-4
cdr3_aa: CASSFLDRDEKLFF
cdr3_nt: TGTGCCAGCAGCTTCCTGGACAGGGATGAAAAACTGTTTTTT

v_call: TRBV7-9
clone_size: .
d_call: TRBD2
j_call: TRBJ2-5
cdr3_aa: CAIPSGTQETQYF
cdr3_nt: TGTGCCATCCCGAGCGGGACCCAAGAGACCCAGTACTTC

v_call: TRBV19
clone_size: .
d_call: TRBD1
j_call: TRBJ1-2
cdr3_aa: CAGGGAVRGYTF
cdr3_nt: TGTGCCGGAGGGGGCGCAGTACGGGGCTACACCTTC

v_call: TRBV6-6
clone_size: .
d_call: .
j_call: TRBJ2-7
cdr3_aa: CASSSFTTGYEQYF
cdr3_nt: TGTGCCAGCAGTTCTTTTACGACAGGCTACGAGCAGTACTTC

v_call: TRBV7-2
clone_size: .
d_call: TRBD1
j_call: TRBJ1-2
cdr3_aa: CASSTYTGASNYGYTF
cdr3_nt: TGTGCCAGCAGCACCTACACAGGGGCCTCTAACTATGGCTACACCTTC

v_call: TRBV29-1
clone_size: .
d_call: .
j_call: TRBJ1-2
cdr3_aa: CSVEIVGGGYGYTF
cdr3_nt: TGCAGCGTTGAAATAGTGGGAGGGGGGTATGGCTACACCTTC

v_call: TRBV9
clone_size: .
d_call: TRBD1
j_call: TRBJ2-7
cdr3_aa: CASSVGTGGNYEQYF
cdr3_nt: TGTGCCAGCAGCGTAGGGACAGGGGGAAACTACGAGCAGTACTTC

v_call: TRBV10-3
clone_size: .
d_call: TRBD1
j_call: TRBJ2-6
cdr3_aa: CAISLGGQGGTGANVLTF
cdr3_nt: TGTGCCATCAGTTTAGGGGGACAGGGGGGGACAGGGGCCAACGTCCTGACTTTC

v_call: TRBV18
clone_size: .
d_call: .
j_call: TRBJ1-3
cdr3_aa: CASSPGTLTSGNTIYF
cdr3_nt: TGTGCCAGCTCACCCGGGACACTGACCTCTGGAAACACCATATATTTT

v_call: TRBV5-6
clone_size: .
d_call: TRBD2
j_call: TRBJ2-1
cdr3_aa: CASTESGVSYNEQFF
cdr3_nt: TGTGCCAGCACGGAGAGCGGGGTTTCCTACAATGAGCAGTTCTTC

v_call: TRBV7-9
clone_size: .
d_call: TRBD1
j_call: TRBJ1-2
cdr3_aa: CASSAGQGLNYGYTF
cdr3_nt: TGTGCCAGCAGCGCTGGACAGGGGCTCAACTATGGCTACACCTTC

v_call: TRBV6-6
clone_size: once
d_call: TRBD1
j_call: TRBJ1-6
cdr3_aa: CASSPQTGLTPLHF
cdr3_nt: TGTGCCAGCAGCCCACAGACAGGGTTGACACCCCTCCACTTT

v_call: TRBV5-1
clone_size: .
d_call: TRBD1
j_call: TRBJ2-2
cdr3_aa: CASSLAGGADTGELFF
cdr3_nt: TGCGCCAGCAGCTTGGCAGGGGGCGCAGACACCGGGGAGCTGTTTTTT

v_call: TRBV6-5
clone_size: .
d_call: .
j_call: TRBJ1-2
cdr3_aa: CASSDDRYGYTF
cdr3_nt: TGTGCCAGCAGCGATGACAGATATGGCTACACCTTC

v_call: TRBV7-6
clone_size: .
d_call: TRBD2
j_call: TRBJ2-7
cdr3_aa: CASSSPREGTSGENEQYF
cdr3_nt: TGTGCCAGCAGCTCGCCCCGGGAGGGGACTAGCGGGGAGAACGAGCAGTACTTC

v_call: TRBV6-6
clone_size: .
d_call: TRBD1
j_call: TRBJ1-4
cdr3_aa: CASSSQGGPNEKLFF
cdr3_nt: TGTGCCAGCAGTTCCCAGGGGGGCCCTAATGAAAAACTGTTTTTT

v_call: TRBV10-3
clone_size: once
d_call: TRBD1
j_call: TRBJ1-1
cdr3_aa: CAIRPGTAHDEAFF
cdr3_nt: TGTGCCATCAGGCCCGGGACAGCACACGATGAAGCTTTCTTT

v_call: TRBV5-1
clone_size: .
d_call: TRBD1
j_call: TRBJ2-5
cdr3_aa: CASSLPRDRGQETQYF
cdr3_nt: TGCGCCAGCAGCTTACCCCGGGACAGGGGGCAAGAGACCCAGTACTTC

v_call: TRBV7-2
clone_size: .
d_call: TRBD1
j_call: TRBJ2-7
cdr3_aa: CASSPQQGAGYEQYF
cdr3_nt: TGTGCCAGCAGCCCCCAACAGGGGGCGGGGTACGAGCAGTACTTC

v_call: TRBV28
clone_size: .
d_call: .
j_call: TRBJ1-5
cdr3_aa: CASSFSGVQPQHF
cdr3_nt: TGTGCCAGCAGTTTTTCGGGGGTCCAGCCCCAGCATTTT

v_call: TRBV2
clone_size: .
d_call: TRBD1
j_call: TRBJ1-2
cdr3_aa: CASKTGGMDYGYTF
cdr3_nt: TGTGCCAGCAAGACAGGGGGAATGGACTATGGCTACACCTTC

v_call: TRBV19
clone_size: .
d_call: TRBD1
j_call: TRBJ1-2
cdr3_aa: CASSIQGVQGYTF
cdr3_nt: TGTGCCAGTAGTATACAGGGGGTACAGGGCTACACCTTC

v_call: TRBV11-2
clone_size: .
d_call: TRBD2
j_call: TRBJ2-1
cdr3_aa: CASSLAPGREGREQFF
cdr3_nt: TGTGCCAGCAGCTTAGCCCCGGGGCGGGAGGGCCGGGAGCAGTTCTTC

v_call: TRBV10-1
clone_size: once
d_call: .
j_call: TRBJ2-5
cdr3_aa: CASSKGQGEKETQYF
cdr3_nt: TGCGCCAGCAGTAAGGGGCAGGGTGAGAAAGAGACCCAGTACTTC

v_call: TRBV4-1
clone_size: .
d_call: .
j_call: TRBJ2-5
cdr3_aa: CASSHPDRSTETQYF
cdr3_nt: TGCGCCAGCAGCCACCCCGATCGGAGCACAGAGACCCAGTACTTC

v_call: TRBV11-2
clone_size: .
d_call: .
j_call: TRBJ2-7
cdr3_aa: CASSFEMLGGESYEQYF
cdr3_nt: TGTGCCAGCAGCTTCGAGATGTTAGGCGGAGAGTCCTACGAGCAGTACTTC

v_call: TRBV5-8
clone_size: .
d_call: .
j_call: TRBJ2-3
cdr3_aa: CASSTGFSTDTQYF
cdr3_nt: TGTGCCAGCAGCACGGGATTCTCAACAGATACGCAGTATTTT

v_call: TRBV5-8
clone_size: .
d_call: TRBD2
j_call: TRBJ2-5
cdr3_aa: CASSSGTSGGIETQYF
cdr3_nt: TGTGCCAGCAGCTCGGGGACTAGCGGGGGGATAGAGACCCAGTACTTC

v_call: TRBV29-1
clone_size: .
d_call: .
j_call: TRBJ2-7
cdr3_aa: CSGTRDYEQYF
cdr3_nt: TGCAGCGGTACCAGGGATTACGAGCAGTACTTC

v_call: TRBV9
clone_size: .
d_call: TRBD1
j_call: TRBJ2-3
cdr3_aa: CASSPGDRVIDTQYF
cdr3_nt: TGTGCCAGCAGCCCCGGCGACAGGGTGATAGATACGCAGTATTTT

v_call: TRBV7-9
clone_size: .
d_call: .
j_call: TRBJ2-3
cdr3_aa: CASSSWGGSSTDTQYF
cdr3_nt: TGTGCCAGCAGCTCCTGGGGGGGCAGTAGCACAGATACGCAGTATTTT

v_call: TRBV6-4
clone_size: .
d_call: .
j_call: TRBJ1-1
cdr3_aa: CASREDGDTEAFF
cdr3_nt: TGTGCCAGCAGGGAAGACGGGGACACTGAAGCTTTCTTT

v_call: TRBV9
clone_size: .
d_call: TRBD1
j_call: TRBJ1-5
cdr3_aa: CASSTGTGASNQPQHF
cdr3_nt: TGTGCCAGCAGCACAGGGACAGGGGCTAGCAATCAGCCCCAGCATTTT

v_call: TRBV10-2
clone_size: .
d_call: .
j_call: TRBJ2-5
cdr3_aa: CASSGGGGAGRRGRTQYF
cdr3_nt: TGCGCCAGCTCCGGAGGTGGGGGGGCCGGACGGCGTGGAAGGACCCAGTACTTC